One sample yielded the 27 T cell receptor beta chains listed below, sequenced in a study of blood T cell repertoires in COVID-19. The repertoire was sequenced with immunoSEQ multiplex PCR; TCRdb's copy has only in-frame clones and lacks some. The sample has about 40,000 clones, around 83% seen once. Sequencing was done on a sample of peripheral blood. Every receptor here comes from a woman aged 55 to 70 with acute or convalescent COVID-19.

The V gene is TRBV30, the J gene TRBJ1-2; TRBD1 is a possible D gene (6 bases). V shed 3 bases and J shed 7 bases, with 18 bases lying between them. The length of the CDR3 is 14 residues. Germline V gene lookup returns CDR1 GTSNPN and CDR2 SVGIG (reference sequence). The CDR3: CAWRIRGANSGYTF. In DNA form, the CDR3 reads TGTGCCTGGAGGATACGGGGGGCGAACAGTGGCTACACCTTC.

V and J are TRBV12-3 or TRBV12-4 and TRBJ2-1, with D unclear. Trimming pared 7 bases from V and 6 bases from J, leaving 7 bases between. This CDR3 is 11 amino acids long. CDR3 amino acids: CASTVANEQFF. CDR3 DNA sequence: TGTGCCAGCACCGTAGCCAATGAGCAGTTCTTC.

The chain employs TRBV2 and TRBJ2-5; TRBD1 might be the D (6 bases). This CDR3 has 15 residues. In germline, CDR1 is SNHLY, CDR2 FYNNEI. Trimming removed 4 bases at V and 1 base at J, with 13 bases between. The CDR3 sequence: CASSGGRRIQETQYF. DNA for the CDR3: TGTGCCAGCAGTGGGGGGCGGCGGATCCAAGAGACCCAGTACTTC.

This chain uses TRBV7-2 with TRBJ2-7; no definite D call. The CDR3 consists of 16 residues. Germline values: CDR1 SGHTA, CDR2 FQGNSA. Trimming took 1 base from V and 3 from J, leaving 16 bases between them. CDR3 amino acids: CASSLGLPKNYYEQYF. CDR3 in DNA: TGTGCCAGCAGCTTAGGGCTTCCTAAGAACTACTACGAGCAGTACTTC.

This chain links TRBV10-3 with TRBJ1-1; 9 nucleotides agree with TRBD1. Germline trimming cut 10 bases from V and 4 bases from J; bases unmatched to any gene: 13. The CDR3 runs to 15 residues. From germline, CDR1 is ENHRY and CDR2 SYGVKD. CDR3 amino acids: CATAGVDRGGTEAFF. The CDR3 DNA sequence: TGTGCCACTGCCGGCGTTGACAGGGGGGGCACTGAAGCTTTCTTT.

The V gene is TRBV19, the J gene TRBJ2-2; no firm D call. Between the trimmed V and J ends, which lost 3 bases and 0 bases, there was a span of 8 bases. Germline CDR1 LNHDA, CDR2 SQIVND (reference sequence). This CDR3 spans 15 amino acids. CDR3 region: CASSIRHANTGELFF. CDR3 DNA sequence: TGTGCCAGTAGTATCCGACACGCGAACACCGGGGAGCTGTTTTTT.

In its sample, this clone was seen a few times. This chain uses TRBV25-1 with TRBJ2-6; TRBD2 agrees at 9 bases. CDR1 is MGHDK and CDR2 is SYGVNS in the germline V gene. V was clipped by 6 bases and J by 4 bases; unmatched bases: 13. The CDR3 length is 18 residues. The CDR3 region is CASSAGLAHLGGANVLTF. The CDR3 coding sequence is TGTGCCAGCAGCGCGGGACTAGCTCACCTCGGGGGGGCCAACGTCCTGACTTTC.

This clone was seen more than once but under ten times. The V call is TRBV5-1, the J call TRBJ2-1, with 8 nucleotides matching TRBD1. The V gene's germline CDR1 is SGHRS and CDR2 YFSETQ. The CDR3 totals 14 residues. Trimming cost V 4 bases and J 7 bases; bases outside gene matches: 7. Written as DNA, the CDR3 is TGCGCCAGCAGCCTAAACACAGGGGGGAATGAGCAGTTCTTC. Its translation: CASSLNTGGNEQFF.

The chain links TRBV19 to TRBJ1-1; a weak D match, TRBD1 (6 bases). V was cut by 3 bases and J by 5 bases, with 19 bases left in between. Looked up from germline, CDR1 is LNHDA and CDR2 is SQIVND (reference sequence). This CDR3 contains 16 residues. Here the CDR3 DNA reads TGTGCCAGTAGTATCCTATTGGACAGTCTGGAGACTGAAGCTTTCTTT. It codes for CASSILLDSLETEAFF.

This sequence joins TRBV6-5 and TRBJ2-1, with 12 bases matching TRBD2. The CDR3 is made up of 15 amino acids. The germline V gene encodes CDR1 MNHEY and CDR2 SVGAGI. The V gene end was trimmed by 8 bases and the J gene end by 4 bases; junction bases not matched to a gene: 6. CDR3 bases: TGTGCCAGCGGCCCGACTAGCGGGGGATACAATGAGCAGTTCTTC. Protein product: CASGPTSGGYNEQFF.

This clone was recorded only once. The CDR3 region is CASSLGEQEKLFF. CDR3 nucleotide sequence: TGTGCCAGCAGCTTGGGAGAACAGGAAAAACTGTTTTTT. The chain links TRBV7-9 to TRBJ1-4; D remains ambiguous. This CDR3 spans 13 amino acids. Per the germline V gene, CDR1 is SEHNR and CDR2 is FQNEAQ (reference sequence). V dropped 3 bases and J dropped 8 bases, with 10 bases sitting between them.

V and J are TRBV18 and TRBJ2-7, with D unclear. CDR3 length: 13 residues. The V end was cut by 3 bases, the J end by 4 bases, with 10 bases between. CDR1 and CDR2 from the germline V gene are KGHSH and LQKENI. CDR3 sequence (DNA): TGTGCCAGCTCACCCTATCCGTCATACGAGCAGTACTTC. Encoded protein: CASSPYPSYEQYF.

This clone was seen once. DNA for the CDR3: TGTGCCAGCTGCAGGGGGAAGAACACTGAAGCTTTCTTT. This gives the protein CASCRGKNTEAFF. The V gene is TRBV2, the J gene TRBJ1-1, with 7 bases fitting TRBD1. The ends lost 8 bases at V and 1 base at J; junction bases unmatched: 4. This CDR3 region has 13 residues. CDR1 is SNHLY and CDR2 is FYNNEI in the germline V gene.

This clone has more than one count but fewer than ten. This chain joins TRBV6-5 and TRBJ2-3; D is perhaps TRBD1 (6 bases). Germline V gene sequence: CDR1 MNHEY, CDR2 SVGAGI. This CDR3 region has 14 residues. V gave up 2 bases and J gave up 4 bases, with 10 bases separating them. This CDR3 reads CASSYTGRADTQYF. DNA for the CDR3: TGTGCCAGCAGTTACACAGGGCGGGCAGATACGCAGTATTTT.

The chain recombines TRBV27 with TRBJ2-3; 7 bases map to TRBD1. The CDR3 consists of 15 residues. The J segment lost 1 base and the V segment lost 6 bases, leaving 7 bases of the junction unmatched. Germline values: CDR1 MNHEY, CDR2 SMNVEV (reference sequence). The CDR3 sequence is CASSGRGQGTDTQYF. Written as DNA, the CDR3 is TGTGCCAGCAGCGGGCGAGGACAGGGCACAGATACGCAGTATTTT.

The V call is TRBV6-2 or TRBV6-3, the J call TRBJ2-2, with D possibly being TRBD2 (5 bases). The CDR3 has 14 amino acids. Trimming stripped 2 bases from V and 4 bases from J, with 8 bases between. The germline CDR1 and CDR2 sequences are MNHEY and SVGEGT. CDR3 loop: CASSYTGVTGELFF. As DNA, the CDR3 is TGTGCCAGCAGTTACACCGGGGTCACCGGGGAGCTGTTTTTT.

The rearrangement uses TRBV5-1 and TRBJ2-5; 7 nucleotides line up with TRBD1. Trimming cost V 4 bases and J 4 bases; bases outside gene matches: 4. Germline loops: CDR1 SGHRS, CDR2 YFSETQ. The CDR3 runs 13 residues. The CDR3 DNA reads TGCGCCAGCAGCCAAACAGGGGTAGAGACCCAGTACTTC. Translated: CASSQTGVETQYF.

This rearrangement joins TRBV18 to TRBJ2-1, with 9 bases matching TRBD1. The J segment lost 7 bases and the V segment lost 1 base, leaving 8 bases of the junction unmatched. The CDR3 runs 16 residues. Per germline, CDR1 KGHSH and CDR2 LQKENI. The CDR3 DNA sequence: TGTGCCAGCTCACCACAGGGACAGGGTGTTCGAAATGAGCAGTTCTTC. This codes for CASSPQGQGVRNEQFF.

The rearrangement uses TRBV15 and TRBJ2-3, with 11 nucleotides matching TRBD2. The CDR3 sequence is 17 residues long. Germline V gene lookup returns CDR1 LNHNV and CDR2 YYDKDF (reference sequence). V was pared by 1 base and J by 1 base, with 4 bases of the junction left unmatched. CDR3 DNA: TGTGCCACCAGCAGAGTACGACTAGCGGGACGCACAGATACGCAGTATTTT. This gives the protein CATSRVRLAGRTDTQYF.

The V and J genes are TRBV3-1 (or the pseudogene TRBV3-2) and TRBJ1-3, with 7 bases matching TRBD1. Germline V gene lookup returns CDR1 LGHDT and CDR2 YNNKEL (reference sequence). The CDR3 runs to 16 residues. Trimming at V came to 4 bases and at J to 0 bases, leaving 6 bases not matched to a gene. This CDR3 reads CASSRRDRISGNTIYF. CDR3 bases: TGTGCCAGCAGCCGTCGGGACAGAATCTCTGGAAACACCATATATTTT.

The rearrangement joins TRBV27 to TRBJ1-2, with D uncertain. V gave up 7 bases and J gave up 4 bases, with 13 bases separating them. Germline-derived CDR1 and CDR2 are MNHEY and SMNVEV (reference sequence). The CDR3 totals 13 residues. The CDR3, as DNA: TGTGCCAGCAAGCCCCCCGGACTCTATGGCTACACCTTC. This codes for CASKPPGLYGYTF.

The chain has TRBV2 and TRBJ1-6, with 9 bases that match TRBD1. CDR1 is SNHLY and CDR2 is FYNNEI in the germline V gene. V was clipped by 2 bases and J by 7 bases; unmatched bases: 6. The CDR3 length is 16 residues. CDR3 in amino acids: CASSERRTGENSPLHF. The CDR3 coding sequence is TGTGCCAGCAGTGAAAGGAGGACAGGGGAGAATTCACCCCTCCACTTT.

This clone has a single count. V is TRBV6-6 and J is TRBJ1-1; the D gene is possibly TRBD1 (5 bases). The V gene's germline CDR1 is MNHNY and CDR2 SVGAGI (reference sequence). The germline V and J ends were trimmed by 6 bases and 1 base, with 15 bases remaining between them. The CDR3 consists of 15 residues. In nucleotides, the CDR3 is TGTGCCAGCAGCCCCCTGGGACTTTCGAACACTGAAGCTTTCTTT. Encoded protein: CASSPLGLSNTEAFF.

The chain uses TRBV12-2 and TRBJ2-7; the table's D call, TRBD1, has no DNA check behind it. TRBV12-2 is termed a pseudogene. This CDR3 comprises 16 residues. CDR3 DNA sequence: TGTGCAAGTCGCTTATCCGGGACAGAGAACAGCTACGAGCAGTACTTC. Translation gives CASRLSGTENSYEQYF.

The chain joins TRBV19 to TRBJ1-2; possible D gene TRBD1, 5 bases. Per germline, CDR1 LNHDA and CDR2 SQIVND (reference sequence). CDR3 length: 12 amino acids. CDR3 residues: CVAGTANYGYTF. In nucleotides, the CDR3 is TGTGTTGCCGGGACTGCAAACTATGGCTACACCTTC.

This chain uses TRBV5-1 with TRBJ2-3, with a weak D call TRBD2 (5 bases). The CDR3 runs to 16 residues. V lost 4 bases to trimming and J lost 2 bases, with 17 bases between them. CDR1 is SGHRS, CDR2 YFSETQ, per germline. CDR3 sequence reads: CASSLGLTGVTDTQYF. The CDR3 coding sequence is TGCGCCAGCAGCCTAGGACTGACGGGCGTCACAGATACGCAGTATTTT.

The chain has TRBV12-3 or TRBV12-4 and TRBJ1-1; no reliable D call. V shed 1 base and J shed 1 base, with 4 bases lying between them. The CDR3 contains 13 residues. The CDR3 coding sequence is TGTGCCAGCAGTTTAGACGGGAACACTGAAGCTTTCTTT. Protein: CASSLDGNTEAFF.